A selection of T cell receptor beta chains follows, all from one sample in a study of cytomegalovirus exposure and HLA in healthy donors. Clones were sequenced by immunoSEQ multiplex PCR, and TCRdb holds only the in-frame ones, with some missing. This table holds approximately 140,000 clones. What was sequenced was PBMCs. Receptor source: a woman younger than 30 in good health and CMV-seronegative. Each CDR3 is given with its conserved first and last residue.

CDR3aa: CASSLASSSGNSYNEQFF; j_gene: TRBJ2-1; v_gene: TRBV5-1
CDR3aa: CASALRQRGPQHF; j_gene: TRBJ1-5; v_gene: TRBV27
CDR3aa: CASSVYRRMDEQFF; j_gene: TRBJ2-1; v_gene: TRBV5-4
CDR3aa: CASKEETWTGGRTGELFF; j_gene: TRBJ2-2; v_gene: TRBV13
CDR3aa: CASSVAGMAGQPQHF; j_gene: TRBJ1-5; v_gene: TRBV9
CDR3aa: CASSGQGGVIPEAFF; j_gene: TRBJ1-1; v_gene: TRBV5-1
CDR3aa: CSVEDRVPGELFF; j_gene: TRBJ2-2; v_gene: TRBV29-1
CDR3aa: CASSTDTDTDTQYF; j_gene: TRBJ2-3; v_gene: TRBV19
CDR3aa: CASSPNREGQPQHF; j_gene: TRBJ1-5; v_gene: TRBV18
CDR3aa: CASSQDGRLASSYEQYF; j_gene: TRBJ2-7; v_gene: TRBV4-1
CDR3aa: CASSYTGQGYGYTF; j_gene: TRBJ1-2; v_gene: TRBV6-5
CDR3aa: CTISESKGDRQPQHF; j_gene: TRBJ1-5; v_gene: TRBV10-3
CDR3aa: CASSPGTPSTDTQYF; j_gene: TRBJ2-3; v_gene: TRBV19
CDR3aa: CASSSLSSSGSGNEQFF; j_gene: TRBJ2-1; v_gene: TRBV7-9
CDR3aa: CASSQARLAASTDTQYF; j_gene: TRBJ2-3; v_gene: TRBV4-1
CDR3aa: CASSGGGTGNQPQHF; j_gene: TRBJ1-5; v_gene: TRBV9
CDR3aa: CASNSGGDSNQPQHF; j_gene: TRBJ1-5; v_gene: TRBV28
CDR3aa: CASSLSSGSKYEQYF; j_gene: TRBJ2-7; v_gene: TRBV7-2
CDR3aa: CASGAVLAGVKHEQFF; j_gene: TRBJ2-1; v_gene: TRBV12-5
CDR3aa: CASSSRDRGSNEQFF; j_gene: TRBJ2-1; v_gene: TRBV7-3
CDR3aa: CASSILRQGAEEKLFF; j_gene: TRBJ1-4; v_gene: TRBV19
CDR3aa: CASSSPPRGYGYTF; j_gene: TRBJ1-2; v_gene: TRBV4-1
CDR3aa: CAWSISGGEQYF; j_gene: TRBJ2-7; v_gene: TRBV30
CDR3aa: CATSRDQRGTEAFF; j_gene: TRBJ1-1; v_gene: TRBV15
CDR3aa: CSVDHTHPEAFF; j_gene: TRBJ1-1; v_gene: TRBV29-1
CDR3aa: CASSQASGSSYEQYF; j_gene: TRBJ2-7; v_gene: TRBV4-1
CDR3aa: CAISGQIMDTGELFF; j_gene: TRBJ2-2; v_gene: TRBV10-3
CDR3aa: CASSPPGLAGGPNEQFF; j_gene: TRBJ2-1; v_gene: TRBV18
CDR3aa: CAWSRTSVTDTQYF; j_gene: TRBJ2-3; v_gene: TRBV30
CDR3aa: CASVSGTRVDTQYF; j_gene: TRBJ2-3; v_gene: TRBV5-8
CDR3aa: CASSPGQGEDTEAFF; j_gene: TRBJ1-1; v_gene: TRBV4-2
CDR3aa: CASSSTGDGYTF; j_gene: TRBJ1-2; v_gene: TRBV5-1
CDR3aa: CATRTGETDTQYF; j_gene: TRBJ2-3; v_gene: TRBV6-1
CDR3aa: CASSLQGETYAGQPQHF; j_gene: TRBJ1-5; v_gene: TRBV7-8
CDR3aa: CASNSHTGELFF; j_gene: TRBJ2-2; v_gene: TRBV11-2
CDR3aa: CASSALDRMNTEAFF; j_gene: TRBJ1-1; v_gene: TRBV5-4
CDR3aa: CASSGDSYEQYF; j_gene: TRBJ2-7; v_gene: TRBV10-1
CDR3aa: CASSPRVAGTSPRRVNEQFF; j_gene: TRBJ2-1; v_gene: TRBV7-8
CDR3aa: CASSPQTGANYGYTF; j_gene: TRBJ1-2; v_gene: TRBV6-6
CDR3aa: CASSVVQGAGTEAFF; j_gene: TRBJ1-1; v_gene: TRBV9
CDR3aa: CASSQVAGPRPYGYTF; j_gene: TRBJ1-2; v_gene: TRBV4-1
CDR3aa: CSVEGYMNTEAFF; j_gene: TRBJ1-1; v_gene: TRBV29-1
CDR3aa: CASSEAGRGLEKLFF; j_gene: TRBJ1-4; v_gene: TRBV6-1
CDR3aa: CASSEVGMSGQPQHF; j_gene: TRBJ1-5; v_gene: TRBV2
CDR3aa: CASSLSPEAQETQYF; j_gene: TRBJ2-5; v_gene: TRBV7-9
CDR3aa: CASPDRGYTF; j_gene: TRBJ1-2; v_gene: TRBV19
CDR3aa: CASSSMTSPNTYEQYF; j_gene: TRBJ2-7; v_gene: TRBV27
CDR3aa: CASRPRDNNYGYTF; j_gene: TRBJ1-2; v_gene: TRBV5-4
CDR3aa: CASSQVRRGGGLEQYF; j_gene: TRBJ2-3; v_gene: TRBV14
CDR3aa: CASRAAPTADTQYF; j_gene: TRBJ2-3; v_gene: TRBV6-1
CDR3aa: CATSRGGTGELFF; j_gene: TRBJ2-2; v_gene: TRBV15
CDR3aa: CASSQALTSGAYNEQFF; j_gene: TRBJ2-1; v_gene: TRBV4-3
CDR3aa: CASSGGRNTEAFF; j_gene: TRBJ1-1; v_gene: TRBV2
CDR3aa: CASSPRQGMGYGNTIYF; j_gene: TRBJ1-3; v_gene: TRBV11-3
CDR3aa: CASSGGAEALNTEAFF; j_gene: TRBJ1-1; v_gene: TRBV18
CDR3aa: CASRKQGLDTEAFF; j_gene: TRBJ1-1; v_gene: TRBV28
CDR3aa: CASSQANTQGLNTEAFF; j_gene: TRBJ1-1; v_gene: TRBV4-1
CDR3aa: CASSPGPAGAADTQYF; j_gene: TRBJ2-3; v_gene: TRBV7-3
CDR3aa: CASSYDFNEQFF; j_gene: TRBJ2-1; v_gene: TRBV7-9
CDR3aa: CASSMWDRGLPGAFF; j_gene: TRBJ1-1; v_gene: TRBV19